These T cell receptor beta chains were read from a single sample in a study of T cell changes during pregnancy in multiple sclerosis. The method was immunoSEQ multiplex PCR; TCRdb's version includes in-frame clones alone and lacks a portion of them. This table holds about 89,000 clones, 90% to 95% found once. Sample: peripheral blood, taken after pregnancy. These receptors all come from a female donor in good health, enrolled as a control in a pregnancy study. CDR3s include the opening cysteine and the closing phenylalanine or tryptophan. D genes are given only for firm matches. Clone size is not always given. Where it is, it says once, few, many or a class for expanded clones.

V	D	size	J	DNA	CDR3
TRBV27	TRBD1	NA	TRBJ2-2	TGTGCCAGCAGTTCTAGGGGGCGCAGCGGGGAGCTGTTTTTT	CASSSRGRSGELFF
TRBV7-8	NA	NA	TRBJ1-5	TGTGCCAGCAGCTTTTCACGGGGGGGCCAGCCCCAGCATTTT	CASSFSRGGQPQHF
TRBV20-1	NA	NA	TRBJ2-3	TGCAGTGCTACTCTAGCAGATACGCAGTATTTT	CSATLADTQYF
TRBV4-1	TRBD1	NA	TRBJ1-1	TGCGCCAGCAGCCGACTACAGGGGTGGACTGAAGCTTTCTTT	CASSRLQGWTEAFF
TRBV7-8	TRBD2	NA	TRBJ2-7	TGTGCCAGCAGCTTAGAACTAGCGGGAGACTACGAGCAGTACTTC	CASSLELAGDYEQYF
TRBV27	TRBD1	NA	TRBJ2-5	TGTGCCAGCGGTGGGACAGAAGAGACCCAGTACTTC	CASGGTEETQYF
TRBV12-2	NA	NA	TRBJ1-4	TGTGCAAGTCGCTCCTTCTACTCCGGGTTTGGAAAGGAAAAACTGTTTTTT	CASRSFYSGFGKEKLFF
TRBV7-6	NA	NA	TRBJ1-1	TGTGCCAGCAGCTTAGCGGTCAGGAACATGAACACTGAAGCTTTCTTT	CASSLAVRNMNTEAFF
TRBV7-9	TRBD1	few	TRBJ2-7	TGTGCCAGCAGCCACCCCTCCTACAGGGGCTCCTACGAGCAGTACTTC	CASSHPSYRGSYEQYF
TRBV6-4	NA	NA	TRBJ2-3	TGTGCCAGCAGTGCCACCGGTCCCACAGATACGCAGTATTTT	CASSATGPTDTQYF
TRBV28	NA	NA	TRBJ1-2	TGTGCCAGCACCCAACCATGGGCGTACTATGGCTACACCTTC	CASTQPWAYYGYTF